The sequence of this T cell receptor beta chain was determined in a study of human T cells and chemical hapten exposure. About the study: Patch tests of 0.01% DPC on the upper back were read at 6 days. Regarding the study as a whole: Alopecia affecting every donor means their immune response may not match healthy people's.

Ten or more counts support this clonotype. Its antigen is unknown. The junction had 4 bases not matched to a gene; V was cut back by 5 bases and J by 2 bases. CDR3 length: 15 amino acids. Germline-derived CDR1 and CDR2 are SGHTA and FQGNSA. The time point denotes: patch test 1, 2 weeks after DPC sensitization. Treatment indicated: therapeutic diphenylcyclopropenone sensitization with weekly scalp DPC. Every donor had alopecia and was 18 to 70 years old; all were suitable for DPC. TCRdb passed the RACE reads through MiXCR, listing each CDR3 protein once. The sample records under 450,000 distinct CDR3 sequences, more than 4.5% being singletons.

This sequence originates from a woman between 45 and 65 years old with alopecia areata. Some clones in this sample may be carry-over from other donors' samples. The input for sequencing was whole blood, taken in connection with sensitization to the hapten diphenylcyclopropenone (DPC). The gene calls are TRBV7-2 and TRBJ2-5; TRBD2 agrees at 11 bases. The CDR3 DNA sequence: TGTGCCAGCAGCACGGGACTAGCGGTACAAGAGACCCAGTACTTC. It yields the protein CASSTGLAVQETQYF.